This T cell receptor beta chain came from a study of post-analysis software for immune sequencing data. Study-wide background: The courses of disease that were included comprised relapsing-remitting, secondary progressive and progressive-relapsing multiple sclerosis.

General study results and limits: Patients had higher frequencies than controls of roughly 5 TRBV segments, including TRBV5-6, TRBV5-1 and TRBV20-1. Strong same-batch co-clustering of samples appeared with F measure clustering. The study found significantly lower normalized Chao1 diversity in multiple sclerosis patients than in controls.

Only a few counts were recorded for this clonotype. Antigen: not known. This CDR3 region has 19 residues. V was clipped by 4 bases and J by 0 bases; unmatched bases: 10. Germline assignment: CDR1 LGHNA and CDR2 YNFKEQ. Sequencing libraries made from TCR beta cDNA carried unique molecular identifiers. It was from roughly 0.93 to 9.6 million T cells that about half a million cDNA molecules came. MiXCR was run by TCRdb on the PCR reads, yielding one entry per CDR3 protein. The sample includes about 560,000 distinct CDR3 sequences, about 40% seen only once; the top ten take 1.5% to 2%. The sequence was obtained from a girl aged 5-17 years with multiple sclerosis. Source material: blood. The chain has TRBV4-2 and TRBJ2-1; 12 bases are a match to TRBD2. CDR3 in DNA: TGTGCCAGCAGCCCGGAAGGCACTAGCGGGGGGTTCTCCTACAATGAGCAGTTCTTC. It codes for CASSPEGTSGGFSYNEQFF.